This T cell receptor beta chain was retrieved from a study of T cells in localized non-small cell lung cancer (dated by TCRdb to 2019 to 2021). General notes on the study: Comparing tumors with uninvolved tumor-adjacent lungs, the study looked at the T cell repertoires of 200 to 250 patients with early-stage NSCLC. All 250 or so NSCLC patients in the cohort were treatment-naive and had localized lung tumors that were resected. A mean age of approximately 70 years was recorded for the NSCLC patients, of whom 120 to 150 were male and over 100 were female.

Details on this clone: It lacks a known antigen. Base-call qualities are not available, and no considerably larger clone is one nucleotide away.

The immunoSEQ Assay was used to sequence TCR beta CDR3 regions from DNA. The original pipeline was this. To compute T cell density, TCR beta template counts were normalized to usable DNA, which was estimated by amplifying housekeeping genes. Using the preseqR package, richness was estimated by extrapolating to 120,000 templates for tissue samples and 400,000 templates for PBMC samples. Clonality was calculated as one minus Pielou's evenness. To identify tissue-enriched TCRs, differential abundance testing was run on productive amino-acid clonotypes with a minimum total count of 5 and an alpha of 0.1. The Jaccard Index and the Morisita Overlap Index were used to quantify repertoire overlap between compartments. GLIPH grouped TCR beta CDR3s together with public tetramer-defined viral CDR3s, and a viral motif had to include at least three viral sequences and also show V-gene enrichment. TCRdb's version of the immuneACCESS table is confined to in-frame rearrangements and falls short of the full clone set. An unresolved V gene accounts for under half of the shortfall where checked; the remainder is of unknown origin. V and J calls and clone size are those listed in that table; D and trimming were worked out from the DNA. In all, the sample holds around 70,000 clones, and about nine tenths of those were seen once. In total, the top ten clones hold around a fifth of the sample.

What the authors observed across the whole study: Because multi-region tumor sequencing was not performed, intratumor heterogeneity could not be ruled out. A median of approximately 57 of the top 100 tumor clones were detected in paired uninvolved adjacent lung, and around 30 of these tumor clones were also found among the top 100 clones of the paired uninvolved adjacent lung. Longer overall survival was associated with higher blood T cell density, whereas shorter survival was associated with higher adjacent-lung clonality. Uninvolved tumor-adjacent lung showed the highest T cell clonality, higher than tumor, which suggests more focused antigenic responses in the adjacent lung. Because the study design was exploratory, TCR variables were selected using unadjusted p-values without false-discovery rate correction.

At diagnosis, tumor, uninvolved tumor-adjacent lung and peripheral blood were collected and then preserved as a mix of FFPE and fresh-frozen material. For TCR repertoire profiling, blood samples were analyzed as peripheral blood mononuclear cells. Sequences were derived from peripheral blood, sampled before any cancer treatment. The TCR originated in a male donor aged 60 or older with stage III squamous cell lung carcinoma.

CDR3 loop: CASSPNSIQGYTF. DNA sequence: TGCGCCAGCAGCCCCAACAGTATTCAAGGCTACACCTTC. The rearranged segments are TRBV5-1 and TRBJ1-2, with the D gene not clear enough to name. Including the terminal cysteine and phenylalanine, the CDR3 comprises 13 residues. CDR3 DNA is the only sequence kept; it has 39 bases, read in frame from the first base. From a lookup of the germline V gene, CDR1 and CDR2 are SGHRS and YFSETQ. Deletion took 4 bases off V and 8 bases off J, with a span of 15 bases between the germline ends.